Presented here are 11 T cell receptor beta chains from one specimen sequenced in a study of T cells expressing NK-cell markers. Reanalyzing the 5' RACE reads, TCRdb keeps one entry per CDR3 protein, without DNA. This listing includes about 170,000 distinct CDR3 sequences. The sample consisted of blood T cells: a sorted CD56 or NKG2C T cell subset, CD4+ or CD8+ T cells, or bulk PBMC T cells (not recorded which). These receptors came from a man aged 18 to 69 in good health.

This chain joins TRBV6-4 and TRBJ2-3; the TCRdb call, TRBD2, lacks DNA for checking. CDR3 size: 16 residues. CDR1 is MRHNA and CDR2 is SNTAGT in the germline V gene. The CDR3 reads CASSDGPDSRTDTQYF.

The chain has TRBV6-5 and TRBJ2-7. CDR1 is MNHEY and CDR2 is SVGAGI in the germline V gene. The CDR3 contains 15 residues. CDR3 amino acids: CASSYSTVNVWEQYF.

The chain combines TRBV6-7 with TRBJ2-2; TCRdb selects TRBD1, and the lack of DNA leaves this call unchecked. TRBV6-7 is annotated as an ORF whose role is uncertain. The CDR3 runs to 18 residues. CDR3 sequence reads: CASSYSWTGGEVTGELFF.

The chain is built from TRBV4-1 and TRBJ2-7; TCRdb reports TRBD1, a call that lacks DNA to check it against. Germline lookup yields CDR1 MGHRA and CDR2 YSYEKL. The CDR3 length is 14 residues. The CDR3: CASSLGSRGYEQYF.

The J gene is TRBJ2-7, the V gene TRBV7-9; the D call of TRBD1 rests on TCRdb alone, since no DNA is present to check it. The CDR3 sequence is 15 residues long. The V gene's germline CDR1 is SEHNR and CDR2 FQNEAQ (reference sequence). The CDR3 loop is CASSLVGGVLYEQYF.

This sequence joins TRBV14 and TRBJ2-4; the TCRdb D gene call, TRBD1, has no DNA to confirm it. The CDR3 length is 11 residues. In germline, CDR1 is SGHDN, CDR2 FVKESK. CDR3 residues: CASSHPGPMYF. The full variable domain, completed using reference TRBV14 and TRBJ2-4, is EAGVTQFPSHSVIEKGQTVTLRCDPISGHDNLYWYRRVMGKEIKFLLHFVKESKQDESGMPNNRFLAERTGGTYSTLKVQPAELEDSGVYFCASSHPGPMYFGAGTRLSVL.

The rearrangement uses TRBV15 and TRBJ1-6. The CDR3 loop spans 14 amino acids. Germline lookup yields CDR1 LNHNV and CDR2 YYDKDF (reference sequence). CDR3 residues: CATSEGEYNSPLHF. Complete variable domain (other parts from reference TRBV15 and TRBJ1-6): DAMVIQNPRYQVTQFGKPVTLSCSQTLNHNVMYWYQQKSSQAPKLLFHYYDKDFNNEADTPDNFQSRRPNTSFCFLDIRSPGLGDTAMYLCATSEGEYNSPLHFGNGTRLTVT.

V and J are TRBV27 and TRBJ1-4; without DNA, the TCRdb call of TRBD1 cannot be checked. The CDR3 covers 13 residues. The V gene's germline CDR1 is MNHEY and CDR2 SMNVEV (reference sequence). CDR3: CASSRPGGEKLFF.

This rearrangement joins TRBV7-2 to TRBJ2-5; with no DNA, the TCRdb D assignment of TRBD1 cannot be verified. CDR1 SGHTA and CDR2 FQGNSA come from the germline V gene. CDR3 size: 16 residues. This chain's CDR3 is CASSLDRTGVPETQYF.

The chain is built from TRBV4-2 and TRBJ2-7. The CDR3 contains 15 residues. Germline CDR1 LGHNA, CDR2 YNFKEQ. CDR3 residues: CASSQPLGSSYEQYF.

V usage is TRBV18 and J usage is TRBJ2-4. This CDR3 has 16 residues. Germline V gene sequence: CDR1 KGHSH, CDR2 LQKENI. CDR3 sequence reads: CASSPRRTLAKNIQYF.